Listed below are T cell receptor beta chains from one sample, sequenced in a study of blood T cell repertoires in COVID-19. Here immunoSEQ multiplex PCR was the method, and the copy in TCRdb shows in-frame clones only, minus some. The data show tens of thousands of clones, 70% to 90% seen once. The sequencing input was peripheral blood. Source of these receptors: a man older than 75 with acute or convalescent COVID-19. Both conserved end residues are trimmed from each CDR3. Each record gives: V gene, clone size, CDR3 length, CDR3 protein. Clone size is given for some rows only: seen once, a few or many times, or a class if the clone is expanded.

TRBV3-1/TRBV3-2,.,12,ASAYRVNGETQY
TRBV5-4,.,12,ASSMDRARDTQY
TRBV4-2,few,11,ASSRLRGTEAF
TRBV5-6,once,15,ASSSNLPGIGNYEQY
TRBV2,.,13,ASSVSRRGNEKLF
TRBV10-1,.,12,ASSDRIAPYEQY
TRBV5-4,.,10,ASSAGQGGYT
TRBV5-1,.,13,ASSLDRRGADTQY
TRBV30,.,13,AWTQDTASGNTIY
TRBV30,.,12,AWSPGQMNTEAF
TRBV5-1,.,12,ASRKTGDTGELF
TRBV7-9,.,10,ASSSDSPKLF
TRBV7-9,.,17,ASSLARLGGRGTNTEAF
TRBV29-1,.,11,SGWTGTNTEAF
TRBV6-5,few,14,ASSLVQGFGGNTIY
TRBV12-3/TRBV12-4,.,10,ASSPYPDTQY
TRBV5-1,.,14,ASSLGLAGITDTQY
TRBV2,.,13,ASRTGRNSNQPQH
TRBV5-8,.,12,ASSPRGENEKLF
TRBV7-9,.,13,ASGGEGGGNQPQH
TRBV11-3,.,13,ASSSYSGQGETQY
TRBV15,.,14,ATSRERAGVMGEQF
TRBV4-1,.,17,ASSQEGGRASSYNSPLH
TRBV5-1,.,12,ASSLSGGTDTQY
TRBV29-1,.,12,SVAAGTGRNTIY
TRBV7-8,.,12,ASRKTEMNTEAF
TRBV19,.,13,ASSRGTGGAYEQY
TRBV11-2,.,12,ASSLVQGGDEQY
TRBV9,.,14,ASSPITGGALETQY
TRBV7-2,.,13,ASSLPRVSGNTIY
TRBV11-2,.,13,ASSPRDRDTGELF
TRBV11-2,.,18,ASSLDWVGPSGREGETQY
TRBV19,.,10,ASSPGYNEQF
TRBV5-1,.,12,ASSLDRAQSPLH
TRBV10-3,.,13,AASLGTASSYEQY
TRBV19,.,18,ASSVQGAAGFNLAKNIQY
TRBV9,few,13,ASSASGTGYEKLF
TRBV19,.,15,ASSEPRQAATNEKLF
TRBV19,.,11,ASTAGVVQPQH
TRBV21-1,.,17,ASSSPRQGASSYNSPLH
TRBV11-2,.,11,ASSPPGRETQY
TRBV3-1/TRBV3-2,.,12,ASSQDPQTETQY
TRBV15,.,13,ATSIRGHSYNEQF
TRBV5-4,.,13,ASTKDRGYNSPLH
TRBV28,.,10,ASSHRVEKLF
TRBV7-8,.,14,ASSLVTGQATDTQY
TRBV19,.,14,ASSISGSSYNSPLH
TRBV7-3,.,13,ASSLKPNRGTEAF
TRBV7-9,.,10,ASSLLADGYT
TRBV18,.,13,ASSPDRQVYNEQF
TRBV6-1,.,13,ASSEAAYSNQPQH
TRBV30,.,11,AWSVFRRETQY